One sample yielded the 30 T cell receptor beta chains listed below, sequenced in a study of regulatory T cells in long-lasting Graves disease. As for time point: newly diagnosed GD, antithyroid drugs for less than 3 months. After RNA was extracted from PBMCs, the TCR library was made from it. In building TCR beta libraries, iRepertoire HTBI primers were used together with Arm-PCR of CDR3 regions. TCRdb re-derived calls from the multiplex PCR reads in MiXCR, one entry per CDR3 protein. The profile shows hundreds of thousands of distinct CDR3 sequences, approximately 15% of them singletons. The same specimen was also included in a second study, on T cells in Graves' hyperthyroidism and ophthalmopathy.

The sample here was peripheral blood mononuclear cells (PBMCs), taken at new diagnosis, from a patient treated with antithyroid drugs. The source of these receptors is a man aged 40-50 years with Graves disease.

This clonotype was observed many times. The chain recombines TRBV12-3 or TRBV12-4 with TRBJ2-7; tentative D call: TRBD1 (5 bases). The CDR3 totals 14 residues. V was shortened by 1 base and J by 2 bases, with 9 bases between the two germline ends. CDR3 DNA sequence: TGTGCCAGCAGTTTAGGCAGGGAAACCTACGAGCAGTACTTC. Translated, it gives CASSLGRETYEQYF.

In this sample, this clonotype turned up many times. The CDR3 region is CASTKDRGTEAFF. In nucleotides, the CDR3 is TGCGCCAGCACCAAAGACAGGGGCACTGAAGCTTTCTTT. The gene calls are TRBV5-1 and TRBJ1-1; 8 bases map to TRBD1. The CDR3 sequence is 13 residues long. After removal of 6 bases from V and 4 bases from J, the junction contained 5 bases not matched to a gene. Germline values: CDR1 SGHRS, CDR2 YFSETQ.

This clonotype was recorded many times. This rearrangement joins TRBV15 to TRBJ2-3; D is possibly TRBD1 (5 bases). CDR3 size: 16 residues. V shed 1 base and J shed 3 bases, with 14 bases lying between them. Germline V gene sequence: CDR1 LNHNV, CDR2 YYDKDF (reference sequence). The CDR3 sequence is CATSRGRGTGTDTQYF. CDR3 nucleotides: TGTGCCACCAGCAGAGGTAGGGGTACCGGGACAGATACGCAGTATTTT.

There are many counts of this clonotype. J is TRBJ2-3 and V is TRBV10-3, with TRBD2 identical over 7 bases. This CDR3 spans 14 amino acids. Germline trimming cut 9 bases from V and 4 bases from J; bases unmatched to any gene: 10. Germline V gives CDR1 ENHRY, CDR2 SYGVKD. In nucleotides, the CDR3 is TGTGCCATTTCCTTAGCGGGTGTGGCAGATACGCAGTATTTT. Amino acid sequence: CAISLAGVADTQYF.

This clonotype was counted ten times or more. The chain recombines TRBV25-1 with TRBJ2-5; TRBD2 aligns across 9 bases. The CDR3 sequence is 14 residues long. V lost 6 bases and J lost 5; bases outside the gene matches: 7. Germline CDR1 and CDR2: MGHDK and SYGVNS. In DNA form, the CDR3 reads TGTGCCAGCAGCCTAGCGGGGAATGGGGAGACCCAGTACTTC. Translated, it gives CASSLAGNGETQYF.

This chain links TRBV11-3 with TRBJ1-1; 8 bases are a match to TRBD1. Losses at the gene ends were 7 bases for V and 3 bases for J; bases not matched to a gene: 16. Germline V gene data show CDR1 as SGHNT and CDR2 as YENEEA. The CDR3 sequence is 17 residues long. CDR3 coding DNA: TGTGCCAGCACCAAGGGGGCAGGGGGCTCGTTAGACACTGAAGCTTTCTTT. Its protein product is CASTKGAGGSLDTEAFF.

This clonotype was recorded at least ten times. The rearrangement uses TRBV28 and TRBJ1-5; D is ambiguous. This CDR3 is built from 15 residues. V lost 3 bases and J lost 1, with 10 bases in between. CDR1 and CDR2 (germline): MDHEN, SYDVKM. The CDR3 nucleotides are TGTGCCAGCAGTTTCGGCAGAGGAAGCAATCAGCCCCAGCATTTT. It codes for CASSFGRGSNQPQHF.

The V gene is TRBV27, the J gene TRBJ2-1; perhaps D is TRBD1 or TRBD2 (5 bases each). The CDR3 consists of 13 residues. The V end lost 3 bases, the J end lost 7 bases, and 10 bases lay between the germline ends. Germline V gene lookup returns CDR1 MNHEY and CDR2 SMNVEV (reference sequence). The CDR3 protein is CASSLGVQNEQFF. The CDR3 region has the DNA TGTGCCAGCAGTTTGGGGGTTCAAAATGAGCAGTTCTTC.

This clonotype was seen many times. This sequence joins TRBV28 and TRBJ2-3; D possibly corresponds to TRBD2 (7 bases). Trimming stripped 3 bases from V and 1 base from J, with 11 bases between. Per germline, CDR1 MDHEN and CDR2 SYDVKM. The length of the CDR3 is 15 residues. As DNA, the CDR3 is TGTGCCAGCAGTTTTCGGGGGGCAGGCACAGATACGCAGTATTTT. It translates to CASSFRGAGTDTQYF.

This clonotype was found many times. This chain uses TRBV5-1 with TRBJ2-3, with D possibly called TRBD1 or TRBD2 (5 bases each). V was shortened by 0 bases and J by 2 bases, with 10 bases between the two germline ends. CDR1 SGHRS and CDR2 YFSETQ come from the germline V gene. The CDR3 sequence is 15 residues long. This CDR3 is CASSLAWGFTDTQYF. The CDR3 DNA reads as TGCGCCAGCAGCTTGGCCTGGGGGTTCACAGATACGCAGTATTTT. Filled out from reference TRBV5-1 and TRBJ2-3, the complete variable domain reads KAGVTQTPRYLIKTRGQQVTLSCSPISGHRSVSWYQQTPGQGLQFLFEYFSETQRNKGNFPGRFSGRQFSNSRSEMNVSTLELGDSALYLCASSLAWGFTDTQYFGPGTRLTVL.

The sample holds many counts of this clonotype. This chain links TRBV25-1 with TRBJ1-3; D not certain. The CDR3 totals 12 residues. Germline V gene lookup returns CDR1 MGHDK and CDR2 SYGVNS. Trimming took off 5 bases at V and 4 bases at J, with 6 bases between the two ends. CDR3: CASSSQGNTIYF. CDR3 in DNA: TGTGCCAGCAGTTCACAGGGAAACACCATATATTTT.

This clonotype was detected ten times or more. J is TRBJ2-1 and V is TRBV28, with D perhaps TRBD1 or TRBD2 (7 bases each). Germline V lookup: CDR1 MDHEN, CDR2 SYDVKM. Trimming shortened V by 8 bases and J by 0 bases, and 14 bases separated the two germline ends. This CDR3 has 15 residues. CDR3 nucleotides: TGTGCCAGCGAGGGGGCGGGGGCCTCCTACAATGAGCAGTTCTTC. Encoded protein: CASEGAGASYNEQFF.

This clonotype was found many times. DNA for the CDR3: TGTGCCAGCAGTTACCCAGCTACAACTAATGAAAAACTGTTTTTT. This translates into CASSYPATTNEKLFF. J is TRBJ1-4 and V is TRBV28; D remains ambiguous. V was shortened by 4 bases and J by 0 bases, with 9 bases between the two germline ends. The V gene's germline CDR1 is MDHEN and CDR2 SYDVKM. The length of the CDR3 is 15 residues.

The sample holds a few counts of this clonotype. The rearrangement uses TRBV29-1 and TRBJ1-2; D might be TRBD1 (6 bases). The CDR3 sequence is 16 residues long. V lost 4 bases to trimming and J lost 4 bases, with 22 bases between them. Germline V lookup: CDR1 SQVTM, CDR2 ANQGSEA. CDR3 sequence reads: CSVGPPMGAGGYGYTF. DNA of the CDR3: TGCAGCGTTGGCCCCCCTATGGGGGCTGGTGGCTATGGCTACACCTTC.

This clonotype was recorded at least ten times. This chain links TRBV18 with TRBJ2-1; D might be TRBD1 (5 bases). V was clipped by 3 bases and J by 6 bases, with 9 bases between them. Germline CDR1 reads KGHSH; CDR2 reads LQKENI. The CDR3 totals 13 residues. The DNA of the CDR3 is TGTGCCAGCTCACCGGAAGACAGCAATGAGCAGTTCTTC. Protein: CASSPEDSNEQFF.

The chain joins TRBV9 to TRBJ2-7; 7 bases map to TRBD1. The V gene's germline CDR1 is SGDLS and CDR2 YYNGEE. V lost 3 bases, J lost 2 bases, and 11 bases stayed unmatched. This CDR3 comprises 16 residues. The CDR3 loop reads CASSAEDRARPYEQYF. CDR3 coding DNA: TGTGCCAGCAGCGCAGAAGACAGGGCCCGTCCCTACGAGCAGTACTTC.

In this sample, this clonotype turned up many times. The V and J genes are TRBV28 and TRBJ1-6, with D unclear. Looked up from germline, CDR1 is MDHEN and CDR2 is SYDVKM. Trimming cost V 5 bases and J 12 bases, with 14 bases left between them. The CDR3 totals 13 residues. The chain's CDR3 is CASSTSVSEPLHF. The CDR3 bases are TGTGCCAGCAGTACCAGTGTGAGTGAACCCCTCCACTTT.

This clonotype was picked up many times. The gene calls are TRBV6-9 and TRBJ2-1, with D perhaps TRBD2 (6 bases). This CDR3 has 16 amino acids. Germline V gene sequence: CDR1 MNHGY, CDR2 SVAAGI. Trimming took 3 bases from V and 5 from J, leaving 17 bases between them. For the CDR3, the DNA is TGTGCCAGCAGTTACCGGGGAGGCCGCCCGGACAATGAGCAGTTCTTC. Protein product: CASSYRGGRPDNEQFF.

This clonotype was counted at least ten times. The gene calls are TRBV7-3 and TRBJ2-5, with TRBD2 matching 9 bases. The CDR3 sequence is 15 residues long. V lost 5 bases, J lost 4 bases, and 8 bases stayed unmatched. Germline CDR1 SGHTA, CDR2 FQGTGA. This CDR3 is CASSASSGAGETQYF. CDR3 bases: TGTGCCAGCAGCGCGTCTAGCGGGGCTGGAGAGACCCAGTACTTC.

The chain joins TRBV5-4 to TRBJ1-4, with a weak D call TRBD1 (5 bases). The CDR3 has 15 amino acids. The V gene's germline CDR1 is SGHNT and CDR2 YYREEE (reference sequence). V lost 5 bases and J lost 8, with 19 bases in between. Here the CDR3 reads CASSRDSKSNEKLFF. For the CDR3, the DNA is TGTGCCAGCAGTCGTGACAGCAAAAGTAACGAAAAACTGTTTTTT.

J is TRBJ2-5 and V is TRBV19; tentatively, D is TRBD1 or TRBD2 (5 bases each). Per germline, CDR1 LNHDA and CDR2 SQIVND (reference sequence). V was cut by 5 bases and J by 5 bases, with 12 bases left in between. CDR3 size: 13 residues. CDR3 in amino acids: CASSGGRGETQYF. CDR3 sequence (DNA): TGTGCCAGTAGTGGGGGACGAGGGGAGACCCAGTACTTC.

Only a few counts were recorded for this clonotype. The chain couples TRBV28 to TRBJ1-4, with D maybe TRBD1 (6 bases). This CDR3 contains 15 residues. The V end was cut by 2 bases, the J end by 3 bases, with 10 bases between. Germline CDR1 is MDHEN and CDR2 is SYDVKM. DNA of the CDR3: TGTGCCAGCAGTTTACCCGGGGGCTCTAATGAAAAACTGTTTTTT. Protein product: CASSLPGGSNEKLFF. Full variable domain (missing parts from reference TRBV28 and TRBJ1-4): DVKVTQSSRYLVKRTGEKVFLECVQDMDHENMFWYRQDPGLGLRLIYFSYDVKMKEKGDIPEGYSVSREKKERFSLILESASTNQTSMYLCASSLPGGSNEKLFFGSGTQLSVL.

The rearrangement joins TRBV2 to TRBJ1-1; TRBD1 matches 9 bases. The CDR3 contains 15 residues. Germline-derived CDR1 and CDR2 are SNHLY and FYNNEI. Trimming took 6 bases from V and 6 from J; bases not matched to a gene: 11. As DNA, the CDR3 is TGTGCCAGCAGACCCAGGACAGGGGCAAATTCTGAAGCTTTCTTT. Translated, it gives CASRPRTGANSEAFF. Based on the CDR3 plus reference TRBV2 and TRBJ1-1, the full variable domain is EPEVTQTPSHQVTQMGQEVILRCVPISNHLYFYWYRQILGQKVEFLVSFYNNEISEKSEIFDDQFSVERPDGSNFTLKIRSTKLEDSAMYFCASRPRTGANSEAFFGQGTRLTVV.

In its sample, this clonotype was seen many times. Here the CDR3 reads CASRAAGQAYEQYF. The CDR3 bases are TGCGCCAGCAGGGCCGCGGGACAGGCCTACGAGCAGTACTTC. V gene TRBV5-1 combines with J gene TRBJ2-7, with 8 nucleotides matching TRBD1. Trimming removed 5 bases from V and 2 bases from J; junction bases left unmatched: 6. Germline CDR1 is SGHRS and CDR2 is YFSETQ. The CDR3 has 14 residues. Variable domain in full (rest from reference TRBV5-1 and TRBJ2-7): KAGVTQTPRYLIKTRGQQVTLSCSPISGHRSVSWYQQTPGQGLQFLFEYFSETQRNKGNFPGRFSGRQFSNSRSEMNVSTLELGDSALYLCASRAAGQAYEQYFGPGTRLTVT.

This clonotype occurred a few times. The chain has TRBV29-1 and TRBJ2-6; possibly TRBD1 for D (6 bases). V lost 0 bases, J lost 2 bases, and 11 bases lay in between. The length of the CDR3 is 16 residues. Germline V gives CDR1 SQVTM, CDR2 ANQGSEA. The CDR3: CSVEDHNRAGANVLTF. CDR3 nucleotide sequence: TGCAGCGTTGAAGATCATAACAGGGCTGGGGCCAACGTCCTGACTTTC. The complete variable domain, with remaining parts taken from reference TRBV29-1 and TRBJ2-6, reads SAVISQKPSRDICQRGTSLTIQCQVDSQVTMMFWYRQQPGQSLTLIATANQGSEATYESGFVIDKFPISRPNLTFSTLTVSNMSPEDSSIYLCSVEDHNRAGANVLTFGAGSRLTVL.

In its sample, this clonotype was seen a few times. The chain joins TRBV20-1 to TRBJ2-7; 8 nucleotides line up with TRBD2. J was trimmed by 5 bases and V by 7 bases; bases with no gene match: 4. CDR3 length equals 11 residues. Germline-derived CDR1 and CDR2 are DFQATT and SNEGSKA (reference sequence). For the CDR3, the DNA is TGCAGTGTACGGGGGGGCCACGAGCAGTACTTC. It translates to CSVRGGHEQYF.

Ten or more counts support this clonotype. The gene calls are TRBV2 and TRBJ1-2; the D is unclear. The CDR3 is made up of 13 amino acids. Between the trimmed V and J ends, which lost 4 bases and 4 bases, there was a span of 10 bases. In germline, CDR1 is SNHLY, CDR2 FYNNEI. The CDR3 DNA is TGTGCCAGCAGTGTGTCGGCAGGCTATGGCTACACCTTC. It translates to CASSVSAGYGYTF.

This chain uses TRBV3-1 with TRBJ2-2, with D unresolved. Trimming took 1 base from V and 4 from J, leaving 7 bases between them. Per the germline V gene, CDR1 is LGHDT and CDR2 is YNNKEL (reference sequence). The CDR3 has 14 amino acids. The CDR3 region is CASSQAFGTGELFF. Written as DNA, the CDR3 is TGTGCCAGCAGCCAAGCCTTTGGCACCGGGGAGCTGTTTTTT.

This clonotype was observed many times. The chain recombines TRBV12-3 or TRBV12-4 with TRBJ2-3; 13 bases map to TRBD2. V gave up 8 bases and J gave up 9 bases; unmatched junction bases: 5. This CDR3 contains 13 residues. CDR3 amino acids: CASSRTSGGTQYF. In nucleotides, the CDR3 is TGTGCCAGCTCTCGGACTAGCGGGGGAACGCAGTATTTT.

This clonotype was seen at least ten times. The V and J genes are TRBV20-1 and TRBJ2-1, with 7 positions matching TRBD2. The CDR3 contains 16 residues. Unmatched junction bases numbered 10, after V lost 3 bases and J lost 2 bases. CDR1 is DFQATT, CDR2 SNEGSKA, per germline (reference sequence). DNA for the CDR3: TGCAGTGCTAGGTCGGCGAGCGGGGAGACCTACAATGAGCAGTTCTTC. This sequence encodes CSARSASGETYNEQFF.